Included here is one T cell receptor (beta chain) sequence, with context. TCRdb's table, derived via immunoSEQ multiplex PCR, lists solely in-frame clones and lacks some. This table holds 85,000 to 90,000 clones, 90% found once. These data are taken from a study of PD-L1 blockade in urothelial cancer. Patients were diagnosed with urothelial carcinoma, either locally advanced or metastatic. This CDR3 contains 14 residues. The V segment lost 2 bases and the J segment 6 bases; nucleotides outside the gene matches: 6. Germline loops: CDR1 SEHNR, CDR2 FQNEAQ (reference sequence). This TCR derives from a man aged 55-75 years with urothelial cancer. V is TRBV7-9 and J is TRBJ2-7, with 8 bases lining up with TRBD1. The sequenced sample was PBMCs, obtained around atezolizumab (anti-PD-L1) treatment. The CDR3 nucleotides are TGTGCCAGCAGCTTAAACCAGGGGGCAGTCGAGCAGTACTTC. Translated: CASSLNQGAVEQYF.